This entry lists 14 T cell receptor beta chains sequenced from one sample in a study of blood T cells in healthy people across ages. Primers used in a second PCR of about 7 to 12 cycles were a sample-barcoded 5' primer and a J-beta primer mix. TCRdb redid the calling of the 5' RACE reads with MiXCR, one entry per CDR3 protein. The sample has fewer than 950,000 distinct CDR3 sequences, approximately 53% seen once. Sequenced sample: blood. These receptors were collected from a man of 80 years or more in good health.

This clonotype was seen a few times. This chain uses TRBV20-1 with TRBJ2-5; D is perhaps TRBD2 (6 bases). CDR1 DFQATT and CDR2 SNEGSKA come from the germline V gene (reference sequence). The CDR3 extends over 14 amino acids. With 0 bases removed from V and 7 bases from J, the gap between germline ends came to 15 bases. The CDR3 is CSARDGTPHVTQYF. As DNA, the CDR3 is TGCAGTGCTAGAGACGGGACTCCCCATGTGACCCAGTACTTC.

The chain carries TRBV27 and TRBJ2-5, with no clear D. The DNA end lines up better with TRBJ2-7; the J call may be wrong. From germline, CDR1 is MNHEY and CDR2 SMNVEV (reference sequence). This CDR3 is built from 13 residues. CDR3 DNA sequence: TGTGCCAGCAGTACCGGGCCCACCTACGAGCAGTACTTC. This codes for CASSTGPTYEQYF.

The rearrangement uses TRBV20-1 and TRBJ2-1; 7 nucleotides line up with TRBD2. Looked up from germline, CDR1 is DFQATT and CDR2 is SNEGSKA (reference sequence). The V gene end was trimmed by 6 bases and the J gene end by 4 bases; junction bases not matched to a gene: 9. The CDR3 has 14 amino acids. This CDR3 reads CSARGTTMYNEQFF. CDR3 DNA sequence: TGCAGTGCACGCGGGACTACCATGTACAATGAGCAGTTCTTC.

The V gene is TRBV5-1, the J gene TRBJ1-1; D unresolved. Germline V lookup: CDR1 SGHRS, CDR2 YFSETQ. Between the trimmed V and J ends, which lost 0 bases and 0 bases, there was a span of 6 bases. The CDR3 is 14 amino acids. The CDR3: CASSLALLNTEAFF. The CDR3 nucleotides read TGCGCCAGCAGCTTGGCACTCTTGAACACTGAAGCTTTCTTT.

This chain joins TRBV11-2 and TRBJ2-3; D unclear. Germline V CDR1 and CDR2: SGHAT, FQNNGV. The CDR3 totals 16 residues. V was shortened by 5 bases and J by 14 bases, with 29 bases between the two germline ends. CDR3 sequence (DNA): TGTGCCAGCAGCCCAACTCTAAGCGAGAAGCACAGATACGCGTATTTT. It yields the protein CASSPTLSEKHRYAYF.

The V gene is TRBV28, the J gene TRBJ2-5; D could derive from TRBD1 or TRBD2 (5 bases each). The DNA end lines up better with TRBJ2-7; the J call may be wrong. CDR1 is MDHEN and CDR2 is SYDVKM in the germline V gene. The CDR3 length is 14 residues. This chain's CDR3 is CASTQRGRIYEQYF. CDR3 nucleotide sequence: TGTGCCAGCACCCAGAGGGGCAGGATCTACGAGCAGTACTTC.

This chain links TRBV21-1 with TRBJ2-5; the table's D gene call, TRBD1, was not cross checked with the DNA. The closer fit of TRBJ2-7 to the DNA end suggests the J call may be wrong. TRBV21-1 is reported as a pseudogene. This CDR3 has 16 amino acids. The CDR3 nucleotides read TGTGCAACGATGGGCGCGACAGCCGGGGTGTGGTACGAGCAGTACTTC. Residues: CATMGATAGVWYEQYF.

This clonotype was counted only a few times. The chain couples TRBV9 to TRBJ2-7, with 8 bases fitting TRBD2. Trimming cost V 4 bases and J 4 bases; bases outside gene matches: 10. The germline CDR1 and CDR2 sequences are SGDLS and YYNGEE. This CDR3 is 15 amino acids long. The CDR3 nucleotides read TGTGCCAGCAGCCGTTTTATGACTAGCGAATACGAGCAGTACTTC. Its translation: CASSRFMTSEYEQYF.

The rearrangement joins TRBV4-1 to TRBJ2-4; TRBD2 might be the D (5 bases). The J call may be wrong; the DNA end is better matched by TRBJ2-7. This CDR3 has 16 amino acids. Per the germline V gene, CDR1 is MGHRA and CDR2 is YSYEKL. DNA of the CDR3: TGCGCCAGCAGCCAAGATGGTGCGGGCGGAGTCTACGAGCAGTACTTC. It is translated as CASSQDGAGGVYEQYF.

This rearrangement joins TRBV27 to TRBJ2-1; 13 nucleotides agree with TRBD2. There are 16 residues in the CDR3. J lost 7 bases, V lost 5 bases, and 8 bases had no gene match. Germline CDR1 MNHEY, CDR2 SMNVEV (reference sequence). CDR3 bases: TGTGCCAGCAGTCCCTGGACTAGCGGGAGTGCGAATGAGCAGTTCTTC. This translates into CASSPWTSGSANEQFF.

The CDR3 here is CASSLGGPTGEQYF. In DNA, the CDR3 is TGTGCCAGCAGTCTTGGCGGGCCGACGGGTGAGCAGTACTTC. The chain uses TRBV2 and TRBJ2-4; possible D gene TRBD2, 5 bases. V shed 5 bases and J shed 13 bases, with 21 bases lying between them. Germline CDR1 and CDR2: SNHLY and FYNNEI. The CDR3 has 14 residues.

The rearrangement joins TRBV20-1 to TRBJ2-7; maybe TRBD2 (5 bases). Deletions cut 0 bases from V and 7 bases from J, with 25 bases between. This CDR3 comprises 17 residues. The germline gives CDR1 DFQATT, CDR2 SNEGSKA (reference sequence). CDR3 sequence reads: CSARDDGIASMWDEQYF. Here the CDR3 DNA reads TGCAGTGCTAGAGATGACGGAATAGCGTCCATGTGGGATGAGCAGTACTTC.

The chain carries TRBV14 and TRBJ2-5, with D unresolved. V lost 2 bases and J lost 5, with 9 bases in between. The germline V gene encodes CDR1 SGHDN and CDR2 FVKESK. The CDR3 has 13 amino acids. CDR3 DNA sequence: TGTGCCAGCAGCCAATGGGCCGGGGAGACCCAGTACTTC. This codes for CASSQWAGETQYF.

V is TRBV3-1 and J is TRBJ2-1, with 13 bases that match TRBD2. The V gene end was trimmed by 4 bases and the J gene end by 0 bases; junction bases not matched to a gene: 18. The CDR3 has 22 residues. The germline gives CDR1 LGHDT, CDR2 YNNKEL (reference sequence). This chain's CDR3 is CASSPRGLTSGRAVSSYNEQFF. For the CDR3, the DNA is TGTGCCAGCAGCCCCAGGGGGCTTACTAGCGGGAGGGCCGTAAGCTCCTACAATGAGCAGTTCTTC.